Below are 25 T cell receptor beta chains sequenced from a single sample in a study of cytomegalovirus exposure and HLA in healthy donors. The PCR contained 60 Vbeta and 13 Jbeta primers. Profiling relied on immunoSEQ multiplex PCR, and the TCRdb table lists in-frame clones only, not all of them. Found here are 200,000 to 250,000 clones, under 85% of them singletons; the top ten hold roughly 1.5%. Input material: PBMCs. These receptors all stem from a man aged 50 or older in good health and CMV-seronegative.

V and J are TRBV7-9 and TRBJ2-7; 9 bases agree with TRBD2. The CDR3 has 14 amino acids. Germline V gene lookup returns CDR1 SEHNR and CDR2 FQNEAQ (reference sequence). J gave up 0 bases and V 6 bases, and 3 bases lay outside the gene matches. CDR3 amino acids: CASRSGLASYEQYF. In DNA, the CDR3 is TGTGCCAGCAGATCGGGACTAGCCTCCTACGAGCAGTACTTC.

This clone was observed once. The CDR3 loop reads CASSSQQQPQHF. In nucleotides, the CDR3 is TGTGCCAGTAGTTCCCAACAACAGCCCCAGCATTTT. The chain employs TRBV19 and TRBJ1-5; no firm D call. Germline V gene data show CDR1 as LNHDA and CDR2 as SQIVND (reference sequence). Trimming left V 5 bases short and J 7 bases short, with 9 bases between. CDR3 length equals 12 residues. The full variable domain, rest sourced from reference TRBV19 and TRBJ1-5, is DGGITQSPKYLFRKEGQNVTLSCEQNLNHDAMYWYRQDPGQGLRLIYYSQIVNDFQKGDIAEGYSVSREKKESFPLTVTSAQKNPTAFYLCASSSQQQPQHFGDGTRLSIL.

The chain recombines TRBV5-8 with TRBJ2-3; 10 bases fit TRBD2. The CDR3 sequence is 15 residues long. The V gene end was trimmed by 0 bases and the J gene end by 4 bases; junction bases not matched to a gene: 2. Germline CDR1 SGHTS, CDR2 YDEGEE. CDR3 amino acids: CASSLGTSGSDTQYF. For the CDR3, the DNA is TGTGCCAGCAGCTTGGGGACTAGCGGTTCAGATACGCAGTATTTT.

This clone was recorded only once. V and J are TRBV10-3 and TRBJ1-3, with unresolved D. Germline V gives CDR1 ENHRY, CDR2 SYGVKD. V was clipped by 3 bases and J by 0 bases, with 18 bases between them. The CDR3 is made up of 18 amino acids. CDR3 DNA: TGTGCCATCAGTGAAAACGGTTGGTCAGCGTCCTCTGGAAACACCATATATTTT. It is translated as CAISENGWSASSGNTIYF.

The chain's CDR3 is CASSLGGQGAQRGYTF. The CDR3 coding sequence is TGTGCCAGCAGCTTAGGGGGACAGGGGGCGCAGCGTGGCTACACCTTC. This chain connects TRBV7-2 to TRBJ1-2; 12 positions agree with TRBD1. Germline CDR1 SGHTA, CDR2 FQGNSA. J was trimmed by 7 bases and V by 1 base; bases with no gene match: 7. The CDR3 runs to 16 residues.

Here the CDR3 DNA reads TGTGCCAGCAGCAGGCAGGGCCCAGAGACCCAGTACTTC. Translated: CASSRQGPETQYF. V usage is TRBV7-3 and J usage is TRBJ2-5; D is possibly TRBD1 (5 bases). The V end was cut by 5 bases, the J end by 4 bases, with 11 bases between. The germline gives CDR1 SGHTA, CDR2 FQGTGA. This CDR3 region has 13 residues.

The chain combines TRBV21-1 with TRBJ2-1; the table assigns TRBD2, which was not confirmed against the DNA. TRBV21-1 represents a pseudogene. The CDR3 runs 17 residues. The CDR3 DNA reads TGTGCCAGCAGCCTGCGTAAGCGGGAGGGCCCCTACAATGAGCAGTTCTTC. This codes for CASSLRKREGPYNEQFF.

This CDR3 is CASSLLGQGEGAFF. The CDR3 coding sequence is TGTGCCAGCAGTTTGCTGGGACAGGGGGAGGGAGCTTTCTTT. The rearrangement links TRBV27 to TRBJ1-1; 11 bases map to TRBD1. This CDR3 is built from 14 residues. Trimming at V came to 3 bases and at J to 10 bases, leaving 7 bases not matched to a gene. The germline V gene has CDR1 MNHEY and CDR2 SMNVEV (reference sequence).

This chain connects TRBV30 to TRBJ1-1; unclear D gene. Trimming left V 3 bases short and J 2 bases short, with 19 bases between. CDR3 length equals 16 residues. Germline CDR1 and CDR2: GTSNPN and SVGIG (reference sequence). The CDR3 region is CAWRWREYGNNTEAFF. The CDR3 DNA sequence: TGTGCCTGGAGATGGAGGGAATATGGGAACAACACTGAAGCTTTCTTT.

Of note for this clone: The same CDR3 can be traced to other DNA sequences in this sample. The V gene is TRBV7-2, the J gene TRBJ2-7, with 16 positions matching TRBD2. Germline loops: CDR1 SGHTA, CDR2 FQGNSA. CDR3 size: 15 residues. The V segment lost 5 bases and the J segment 6 bases; nucleotides outside the gene matches: 4. The chain's CDR3 is CASSRGLAGGGEQYF. For the CDR3, the DNA is TGTGCCAGCAGCCGGGGACTAGCGGGAGGGGGCGAGCAGTACTTC.

The rearrangement uses TRBV27 and TRBJ2-7, with TRBD2 matching 8 bases. The V gene's germline CDR1 is MNHEY and CDR2 SMNVEV (reference sequence). With V trimmed by 7 bases and J by 4 bases, 12 bases remained unmatched. The CDR3 has 15 amino acids. The CDR3 DNA reads as TGTGCCAGCACCTCAGGGCTCGGGAGGGGGTACGAGCAGTACTTC. Residues: CASTSGLGRGYEQYF.

The rearrangement links TRBV28 to TRBJ1-5; 9 positions match TRBD1. From germline, CDR1 is MDHEN and CDR2 SYDVKM. The CDR3 contains 14 residues. V trimming: 8 bases; J trimming: 6 bases; junction bases outside the gene matches: 8. This CDR3 reads CASGTGTMGQPQHF. DNA of the CDR3: TGTGCCAGCGGGACAGGGACTATGGGTCAGCCCCAGCATTTT.

This clone has just one count. The junction departs from germline at one end; a sequencing error may be responsible. The chain couples TRBV9 to TRBJ2-6; no clear D gene. Looked up from germline, CDR1 is SGDLS and CDR2 is YYNGEE. CDR3 length equals 13 residues. CDR3 sequence reads: CAGSPAGANVLTF. CDR3 coding DNA: TGTGCCGGCAGCCCCGCTGGGGCCAACGTCCTGACTTTC.

The CDR3 loop is CATLTGAGAFF. Written as DNA, the CDR3 is TGTGCCACCTTAACAGGAGCCGGCGCTTTCTTT. The rearrangement uses TRBV19 and TRBJ1-1; possible D gene TRBD1, 5 bases. CDR3 size: 11 residues. CDR1 is LNHDA and CDR2 is SQIVND in the germline V gene (reference sequence). The V end lost 10 bases, the J end lost 11 bases, and 17 bases lay between the germline ends.

The sample holds one count of this clone. One end of the junction does not line up with germline, which may come from a read error. J is TRBJ2-5 and V is TRBV7-7; 9 nucleotides align to TRBD1. This CDR3 has 15 amino acids. CDR1 SSHAT and CDR2 FNYEAQ come from the germline V gene (reference sequence). The CDR3 bases are TGTGCTAGCAGCTTGGCCGGGACAGGGCAAGAGACCCAGTACTTC. Residues: CASSLAGTGQETQYF.

Only one count was recorded for this clone. This sequence joins TRBV28 and TRBJ2-5; a weak D match, TRBD1 (6 bases). Judging by the DNA end, TRBJ2-7 fits better; the J call may be wrong. Germline V gene data show CDR1 as MDHEN and CDR2 as SYDVKM. This CDR3 is built from 14 residues. The CDR3 reads CASSFGTRTYEQYF. The CDR3 bases are TGTGCCAGCAGTTTCGGGACACGGACCTACGAGCAGTACTTC.

The chain has TRBV28 and TRBJ2-7; perhaps TRBD1 as D (6 bases). This CDR3 region has 11 residues. Germline values: CDR1 MDHEN, CDR2 SYDVKM. V dropped 6 bases and J dropped 4 bases, with 7 bases sitting between them. CDR3 DNA sequence: TGTGCCAGCAGACAGGGTTACGAGCAGTACTTC. Translated: CASRQGYEQYF. Full variable domain (outside the CDR3, taken from reference TRBV28 and TRBJ2-7): DVKVTQSSRYLVKRTGEKVFLECVQDMDHENMFWYRQDPGLGLRLIYFSYDVKMKEKGDIPEGYSVSREKKERFSLILESASTNQTSMYLCASRQGYEQYFGPGTRLTVT.

This clone came up a few times. The rearrangement joins TRBV7-9 to TRBJ2-7, with 8 bases lining up with TRBD1. The CDR3 runs 14 residues. Germline CDR1 and CDR2: SEHNR and FQNEAQ (reference sequence). The V and J ends lost 5 bases and 7 bases, in that order; junction bases with no gene match: 10. The CDR3 DNA reads TGTGCCAGCAGCCGCATGGCAGGGGGCGATGAGCAGTACTTC. This encodes CASSRMAGGDEQYF.

The CDR3 DNA sequence: TGCAGCGTTGAACTTGAGACCCAGTACTTC. The encoded protein is CSVELETQYF. This sequence joins TRBV29-1 and TRBJ2-5; D is unresolved. CDR1 and CDR2 (germline): SQVTM, ANQGSEA. The CDR3 loop spans 10 amino acids. V was trimmed by 2 bases and J by 5 bases, leaving 3 bases between them.

The sample holds a few counts of this clone. One end of the junction varies from germline; a read error may be responsible. CDR3 loop: CASSLAGLAGVF. CDR3 nucleotide sequence: TGTGCCAGCAGCTTAGCGGGTTTAGCGGGAGTCTTC. The chain employs TRBV7-9 and TRBJ2-4, with 9 nucleotides matching TRBD2. Germline loops: CDR1 SEHNR, CDR2 FQNEAQ (reference sequence). The CDR3 consists of 12 residues. Drawing the rest from reference TRBV7-9 and TRBJ2-4, the complete variable domain is DTGVSQNPRHKITKRGQNVTFRCDPISEHNRLYWYRQTLGQGPEFLTYFQNEAQLEKSRLLSDRFSAERPKGSFSTLEIQRTEQGDSAMYLCASSLAGLAGVFGAGTRLSVL.

The rearrangement uses TRBV4-1 and TRBJ2-7, with 11 bases identical to TRBD2. This CDR3 has 16 amino acids. Trimming removed 3 bases from V and 5 bases from J; junction bases left unmatched: 9. The germline V gene has CDR1 MGHRA and CDR2 YSYEKL. The CDR3 DNA sequence: TGCGCCAGCAGCCAGAGTTCTTTAGCGGGAGGGGACGAGCAGTACTTC. Encoded protein: CASSQSSLAGGDEQYF.

This chain links TRBV4-1 with TRBJ1-2, with D uncertain. The V gene's germline CDR1 is MGHRA and CDR2 YSYEKL. Trimming shortened V by 4 bases and J by 0 bases, and 15 bases separated the two germline ends. The CDR3 length is 16 residues. CDR3 nucleotide sequence: TGCGCCAGCAGCCCATTCCCGGGGTGGGCTAACTATGGCTACACCTTC. Translated, it gives CASSPFPGWANYGYTF.

The rearrangement links TRBV9 to TRBJ2-3, with D perhaps TRBD2 (6 bases). Germline V gene lookup returns CDR1 SGDLS and CDR2 YYNGEE. V gave up 2 bases and J gave up 2 bases, with 12 bases separating them. CDR3 length: 15 amino acids. The CDR3 reads CASSVNSGSTDTQYF. The CDR3 DNA reads TGTGCCAGCAGCGTTAACAGCGGGTCCACAGATACGCAGTATTTT.

In DNA form, the CDR3 reads TGTGCCAGCAGTGTGGACGACAGGGGGCGGGTCACTGAAGCTTTCTTT. Translation gives CASSVDDRGRVTEAFF. This chain joins TRBV7-9 and TRBJ1-1; 10 bases agree with TRBD1. After removal of 6 bases from V and 4 bases from J, the junction contained 11 bases not matched to a gene. There are 16 residues in the CDR3. Germline loops: CDR1 SEHNR, CDR2 FQNEAQ (reference sequence).

The chain combines TRBV5-6 with TRBJ1-4, with D perhaps matching TRBD1 (5 bases). The V gene lost 0 bases and the J gene lost 7 bases, with 10 bases spanning the gap. Germline CDR1 and CDR2: SGHDT and YYEEEE. CDR3 size: 14 residues. The CDR3 DNA reads as TGTGCCAGCAGCTTGGGACAGTTCGTTGAAAAACTGTTTTTT. It yields the protein CASSLGQFVEKLFF.